This TCR beta chain was identified during a study of blood T cell repertoires in COVID-19. Germline assignment: CDR1 SGHRS and CDR2 YFSETQ. The V end lost 0 bases, the J end lost 6 bases, and 10 bases lay between the germline ends. The CDR3 loop spans 14 amino acids. Some clones are missing from TCRdb's copy, which holds only in-frame ones; the method was immunoSEQ multiplex PCR. This table holds 10,000 to 15,000 clones, 85% to 90% found once. Sequenced material: peripheral blood. The V gene is TRBV5-1, the J gene TRBJ1-5; a weak D match, TRBD1 (5 bases). The TCR was taken from a woman aged 55-75 years with active COVID-19. The CDR3 sequence is CASSLGGVSQPQHF. DNA for the CDR3: TGCGCCAGCAGCTTGGGGGGGGTTAGTCAGCCCCAGCATTTT.